A selection of T cell receptor beta chains follows, all from one sample in a study of blood T cells in healthy people across ages. TCRdb re-derived calls from the 5' RACE reads in MiXCR, one entry per CDR3 protein. This table has hundreds of thousands of distinct CDR3 sequences, roughly 32% appearing once. Sequencing was carried out using blood. Every receptor here comes from a woman over 75 in good health. The CDR3 runs from the conserved cysteine through the conserved F or W. The D gene is left open where the match is weak. A clone size is listed for some rows: how often the clone was seen (once, few, many), or a class if it is expanded.

J gene	D gene	clone size	V gene	CDR3 protein	CDR3 DNA
TRBJ1-5	.	many	TRBV15	CATSSHSNQPQHF	TGTGCCACCAGCTCTCATAGCAATCAGCCCCAGCATTTT
TRBJ1-2	TRBD1	many	TRBV6-1	CASSETSDRDGYTF	TGTGCCAGCAGTGAGACTTCAGACAGGGATGGCTACACCTTC
TRBJ2-7	.	many	TRBV27	CASSLGGVYEQYF	TGTGCCAGCAGTTTAGGCGGGGTGTACGAGCAGTACTTC
TRBJ1-5	TRBD1	few	TRBV6-2/TRBV6-3	CASSYVSGTGVSSNQPQHF	TGTGCCAGCAGTTACGTGAGCGGGACAGGGGTCTCTAGCAATCAGCCCCAGCATTTT
TRBJ2-3	.	many	TRBV7-3	CASSVDLYTDTQYF	TGTGCCAGCAGCGTGGACTTGTACACAGATACGCAGTATTTT
TRBJ1-1	.	many	TRBV7-9	CASSFEGRATEAFF	TGTGCCAGCAGCTTTGAGGGGAGGGCCACTGAAGCTTTCTTT
TRBJ1-2	TRBD1	many	TRBV20-1	CSAPLTGGQSYGYTF	TGCAGTGCACCACTAACAGGGGGTCAGAGTTATGGCTACACCTTC
TRBJ2-3	.	once	TRBV29-1	CSVLQGPTDTQYF	TGCAGCGTTCTACAGGGTCCAACAGATACGCAGTATTTT
TRBJ2-7	.	.	TRBV7-2	CASSLGGAGAYEQYF	TGTGCCAGCAGCTTAGGAGGGGCAGGGGCCTACGAGCAGTACTTC
TRBJ2-5	TRBD1	many	TRBV7-9	CASSSGGQGALRETQYF	TGTGCCAGCAGCTCCGGGGGACAGGGGGCGCTTCGGGAGACCCAGTACTTC
TRBJ1-5	TRBD1	few	TRBV7-8	CASSPRTGGSNQPQHF	TGTGCCAGCAGCCCGAGGACAGGAGGTAGCAATCAGCCCCAGCATTTT
TRBJ1-1	.	.	TRBV7-9	CASSFREGTEAFF	TGTGCCAGCAGCTTCAGGGAGGGGACTGAAGCTTTCTTT